This T cell receptor (beta chain) was retrieved from a study of TIL therapy for anti-PD-1-resistant metastatic lung cancer. Background on the study: Most patients had lung adenocarcinoma. Median tumor mutation burden was under 1.9 mutations per megabase.

Specified time point: pre-treatment sample, taken before nivolumab and TIL therapy. Stage 4 NSCLC adults joined between October 2017 and 2020. Per germline, CDR1 ENHRY and CDR2 SYGVKD. J was trimmed by 4 bases and V by 0 bases; bases with no gene match: 7. The CDR3 length is 16 residues. Of note for this clone: Its antigen remains unknown.

This was the immunoSEQ v3 assay. Produced via immunoSEQ multiplex PCR; TCRdb's table is partial and in-frame only. The profile shows 54,000 or so clones, roughly 84% of them singletons. Findings of the study overall: Treatment-naive, never-smoker and oncogene-addicted patients were overrepresented in this highly selected cohort.

The receptor was isolated from a person aged 25-85 years with non-small cell lung cancer. The chain links TRBV10-3 to TRBJ2-3; the match to TRBD2 covers 7 bases. Sequenced material: blood, taken at baseline. CDR3 region: CAISESLGGSSDTQYF. The CDR3 DNA reads TGTGCCATCAGTGAGTCGTTGGGAGGGAGCTCAGATACGCAGTATTTT.